This record concerns one TCR beta chain sequence. The CDR3 sequence is 16 residues long. Germline V CDR1 and CDR2: LNHNV, YYDKDF (reference sequence). The J segment lost 4 bases and the V segment lost 2 bases, leaving 6 bases of the junction unmatched. The data were obtained in a study of technical replicates of blood from a handful of donors. TCRdb's copy holds only in-frame clones and misses some; the assay was immunoSEQ multiplex PCR. The table lists about 91,000 clones, under 95% of them singletons, with around 0.3% in the top ten. The TCR was taken from a human donor in good health. The V gene is TRBV15, the J gene TRBJ2-5; 11 bases match TRBD2. Sequenced input: T cells isolated from PBMCs. CDR3 nucleotides: TGTGCCACCAGCAGACTTAGCGGGGGGGCAGCAGAGACCCAGTACTTC. This translates into CATSRLSGGAAETQYF. Drawing the rest from reference TRBV15 and TRBJ2-5, the complete variable domain is DAMVIQNPRYQVTQFGKPVTLSCSQTLNHNVMYWYQQKSSQAPKLLFHYYDKDFNNEADTPDNFQSRRPNTSFCFLDIRSPGLGDTAMYLCATSRLSGGAAETQYFGPGTRLLVL.